This T cell receptor (beta chain) was observed in a study of metastatic and nonmetastatic thyroid tumors. Study details: Repertoires from malignant and benign thyroid patients were compared across blood and tumor or nodule tissue.

None of the patients had undergone any treatment ahead of thyroid surgery. Study outcomes and limitations: TCR beta diversity was reportedly significantly higher in malignant thyroid tumors than benign nodules, in blood and tumor.

Trimming cost V 6 bases and J 2 bases, with 15 bases left between them. Germline loops: CDR1 SGHNT, CDR2 YYREEE (reference sequence). CDR3 length: 15 amino acids. Original data processing: Researchers built a distant-metastasis classifier for papillary thyroid cancer that drew on CDR3 differences across clinicopathological groups. TCRdb re-analyzed the PCR reads through MiXCR. V and J calls and clone size were set by TCRdb, not the authors. The sample includes roughly 40,000 clones, less than 20% of them seen just once. Worth noting for this clone: What it binds is not known.

V usage is TRBV5-4 and J usage is TRBJ2-1; the D is unclear. The sequenced material came from blood. This TCR derives from a female donor with papillary thyroid cancer or a benign thyroid nodule (not recorded which). Some clones in this sample may be carry-over from other donors' samples. The CDR3 region is CASIQQWTPYNEQFF. DNA of the CDR3: TGTGCCAGCATTCAACAGTGGACCCCCTACAATGAGCAGTTCTTC.